The entry below gives a single TCR beta chain sequence along with its context. Profiling relied on immunoSEQ multiplex PCR, and the TCRdb table lists in-frame clones only, not all of them. Counted here are around 200,000 clones, around 85% occurring once; the ten biggest clones make up 18%. Trimming stripped 3 bases from V and 8 bases from J, with 19 bases between. Per germline, CDR1 PRHDT and CDR2 FYEKMQ (reference sequence). The CDR3 extends over 16 amino acids. This entry is derived from a study of blood T cell repertoires in COVID-19. In the study overall: Italy, Spain and the United States were the sources of the convalescent and acute COVID-19 samples.

All enrollees were about 18 to 90 years old and from 25 or so US areas. Recovered Cohort 3 donors showed two negative PCRs, clearance, or symptom resolution. The sample comprised PBMCs or T cells enriched from blood (not recorded which). The V call is TRBV13, the J call TRBJ1-4, with a weak D call TRBD1 (5 bases). This receptor was obtained from a man aged 35 to 55 who had recovered from COVID-19. This CDR3 is CASSFSGPSKGEKLFF. The CDR3, as DNA: TGTGCCAGCAGCTTTTCAGGGCCCTCGAAAGGGGAAAAACTGTTTTTT.